This TCR beta chain stems from a study of spatial heterogeneity in lung cancer (dated by TCRdb to between 2017 and 2020). About the full investigation: Beta-chain transcripts were consistently detected in greater numbers than alpha-chain transcripts, which likely reflected higher beta-chain transcript abundance. TCR repertoire features were related to nonsynonymous mutation counts determined by whole-exome sequencing of tumor tissue. In tumor regions, TCR transcript counts showed a strong correlation with a T cell transcriptional module score from matched bulk RNA-seq. Both alpha and beta chains were TCR-sequenced in around 220 tumor regions, around 65 matched nontumor lung samples and around 50 PBMC samples obtained at surgery. In the raw uncorrected reads, each unique combination of TCR and UMI appeared on average more than ten times. In non-small cell lung cancer, the study made a quantitative comparison of TCR alpha and beta repertoires among multiple tumor regions, matched nontumor lung and blood.

The method was 5' RACE. Sequencing relied on a NextSeq 500. In the TCR library protocol, a unique molecular identifier was attached to each TCR cDNA molecule so that PCR and sequencing errors could be corrected. Per the authors' processing: TCR identification, UMI-based error correction and CDR3 extraction were all carried out with Decombinator tools. TCRs above a frequency of 2 per 1,000, corresponding to the top 1% of the tumor frequency distribution, were defined as expanded. Expanded tumor TCRs statistically deemed absent (corrected P<0.05) from at least one tumor region were classed as regional, and all other expanded tumor TCRs were classed as ubiquitous. Renyi diversity was calculated using the R vegan package after each repertoire was subsampled 100 times to 5,000 TCRs. CDR3 similarity networks were built from amino acid triplet string-kernel similarity, with CDR3s being connected when pairwise similarity was above 0.82. Using fastp at Q25 and MiXCR, TCRdb reprocessed the public reads and kept productive beta chains. A single entry per CDR3 protein holds the most common genes and DNA from its merged rows. None of the V and J calls come from the authors' own analysis; TCRdb made them. This sample is represented by under 450 distinct CDR3 sequences; 20% to 30% of them were singletons. The ten largest clonotypes hold over 25% of the sample.

This clonotype is termed large (0.1 to 1%). Its target antigen remains unknown. Nothing much larger sits one base from this clone, and base qualities are not available. Found in a library prepared for alpha chains, this beta chain is an off-target read, and its abundance has little meaning. Overall study outcomes, separate from this receptor: Counts of ubiquitous and regional expanded TCRs were found to correlate with counts of ubiquitous and regional nonsynonymous mutations, respectively. Confirming at a functional level the hypothesis that regional TCRs recognize regional mutations was considered to require additional single-cell paired TCR alpha and beta sequencing. The tumor nonsynonymous mutation count correlated with the number of expanded alpha and beta TCRs within the tumor. TCR-seq was estimated to cover only about 7.6% of tumor T cells for alpha chains and 13% to 15% for beta chains.

In light of the paper, this sample's time point label describes: sample taken at primary tumor resection. Samples were obtained from 65 to 90 patients with early-stage, untreated non-small cell lung cancer from the lung TRACERx cohort. Without any cell sorting, TCR sequencing was performed on whole RNA extracted either from tumor and nontumor lung tissue or from cryopreserved PBMC samples. Only patients for whom sufficient RNA was available from at least two tumor regions were selected for TCR sequencing. Before being selected, tumor and adjacent nontumor lung specimens were reviewed by a lung pathologist. From cysteine to phenylalanine, the CDR3 is 13 amino acids long. This entry keeps only the CDR3 DNA: 39 bases, framed from base 1. Based on the germline V gene, the CDR1 and CDR2 sequences are MDHEN and SYDVKM. V is pared back by 6 bases and J by 6 bases, with 15 bases lying between the germline termini.

This TCR derives from a female donor with early-stage non-small cell lung cancer. The sequence joins TRBV28 to TRBJ2-7, and the D gene may be TRBD2, 5 bases matching. Here the sequenced sample was lung tumor tissue, taken at surgery. The DNA sequence is TGTGCCAGCAGCCCCATCGTCGGGATCGAGCAGTACTTC. Translation gives CASSPIVGIEQYF.